The 13 T cell receptor beta chains reported below all come from one sample, sequenced in a study of control samples from healthy donors and cancer patients. Assay: immunoSEQ multiplex PCR; the TCRdb copy retains only in-frame clones and omits some. The repertoire holds around 100,000 clones, with about 90% as singletons. The specimen sequenced was blood. The origin of the receptors is a woman aged 50 to 60 in good health.

This chain joins TRBV5-6 and TRBJ2-5; D is uncertain. Germline V CDR1 and CDR2: SGHDT, YYEEEE. The CDR3 length is 14 residues. V was shortened by 2 bases and J by 1 base, with 9 bases between the two germline ends. This CDR3 reads CASSLLSSQETQYF. The DNA of the CDR3 is TGTGCCAGCAGCTTACTCTCTAGCCAAGAGACCCAGTACTTC. The whole variable domain, remainder taken from reference TRBV5-6 and TRBJ2-5, is DAGVTQSPTHLIKTRGQQVTLRCSPKSGHDTVSWYQQALGQGPQFIFQYYEEEERQRGNFPDRFSGHQFPNYSSELNVNALLLGDSALYLCASSLLSSQETQYFGPGTRLLVL.

This clone showed up just once. The chain has TRBV10-3 and TRBJ1-5, with D possibly being TRBD1 (6 bases). This CDR3 is built from 12 residues. CDR1 is ENHRY and CDR2 is SYGVKD in the germline V gene. The germline V and J ends were trimmed by 11 bases and 0 bases, with 8 bases remaining between them. CDR3 in DNA: TGTGCCGACAGGCATAGCAATCAGCCCCAGCATTTT. Translated: CADRHSNQPQHF.

This clone came up once. Relative to the germline gene, one junction end is altered; a read error may explain this. The chain joins TRBV12-3 or TRBV12-4 to TRBJ2-5, with D maybe TRBD1 (6 bases). CDR3 length: 13 amino acids. The CDR3 loop is CASTLQGRETQYF. The CDR3 nucleotides read TGTGCCAGCACTTTACAGGGAAGGGAGACCCAGTACTTC.

As for this clone: Other DNA sequences in this specimen translate into the identical CDR3. The chain links TRBV5-5 to TRBJ2-5; 9 positions agree with TRBD2. Germline V gene data show CDR1 as SGHKS and CDR2 as YYEKEE (reference sequence). J was trimmed by 7 bases and V by 0 bases; bases with no gene match: 10. This CDR3 spans 16 amino acids. Written as DNA, the CDR3 is TGTGCCAGCAGCTTGGAGCTGGCGGGAGGGGGTGGGACCCAGTACTTC. Translation gives CASSLELAGGGGTQYF.

The J gene is TRBJ2-5, the V gene TRBV10-1; D might be TRBD1 or TRBD2, each matching 7 bases. The CDR3 loop spans 16 amino acids. The germline V gene has CDR1 WNHNN and CDR2 SYGVQD (reference sequence). V was pared by 0 bases and J by 1 base, with 12 bases between. DNA for the CDR3: TGCGCCAGCAGTGAGTCAATCAGGGGGGGCCAAGAGACCCAGTACTTC. Its protein is CASSESIRGGQETQYF.

The chain employs TRBV29-1 and TRBJ1-6, with TRBD1 as a possible D gene (6 bases). The germline V and J ends were trimmed by 6 bases and 7 bases, with 16 bases remaining between them. Germline-derived CDR1 and CDR2 are SQVTM and ANQGSEA. The CDR3 is 14 amino acids. In DNA, the CDR3 is TGCAGCGTCGGGTCGGGACAAGAGAATTCACCCCTCCACTTT. Translated, it gives CSVGSGQENSPLHF.

This chain joins TRBV7-9 and TRBJ2-3; 11 bases map to TRBD2. The V and J ends lost 5 bases and 1 base, in that order; junction bases with no gene match: 8. The CDR3 extends over 17 amino acids. Per germline, CDR1 SEHNR and CDR2 FQNEAQ (reference sequence). The CDR3 DNA sequence: TGTGCCAGCAGCCCTCTTAGTAGCGGGGGGGGCACAGATACGCAGTATTTT. This encodes CASSPLSSGGGTDTQYF.

The J gene is TRBJ2-5, the V gene TRBV15, with D possibly being TRBD2 (7 bases). CDR1 is LNHNV and CDR2 is YYDKDF in the germline V gene (reference sequence). Trimming took off 3 bases at V and 1 base at J, with 12 bases between the two ends. The CDR3 has 15 residues. As DNA, the CDR3 is TGTGCCACCAGCAGTGGTAGGGGGGGCCAAGAGACCCAGTACTTC. Amino acids: CATSSGRGGQETQYF. The whole variable domain, filled in from reference TRBV15 and TRBJ2-5, reads DAMVIQNPRYQVTQFGKPVTLSCSQTLNHNVMYWYQQKSSQAPKLLFHYYDKDFNNEADTPDNFQSRRPNTSFCFLDIRSPGLGDTAMYLCATSSGRGGQETQYFGPGTRLLVL.

The V call is TRBV5-1, the J call TRBJ2-5, with TRBD2 identical over 7 bases. The CDR3 contains 17 residues. The junction had 9 bases not matched to a gene; V was cut back by 0 bases and J by 1 base. CDR1 and CDR2 from the germline V gene are SGHRS and YFSETQ. The CDR3, as DNA: TGCGCCAGCAGCTTGGCCCCTCCGGGGGGAACCCAAGAGACCCAGTACTTC. As protein: CASSLAPPGGTQETQYF. Drawing the rest from reference TRBV5-1 and TRBJ2-5, the complete variable domain is KAGVTQTPRYLIKTRGQQVTLSCSPISGHRSVSWYQQTPGQGLQFLFEYFSETQRNKGNFPGRFSGRQFSNSRSEMNVSTLELGDSALYLCASSLAPPGGTQETQYFGPGTRLLVL.

The rearrangement joins TRBV14 to TRBJ1-1; 8 bases match TRBD1. Germline CDR1 is SGHDN and CDR2 is FVKESK. There are 15 residues in the CDR3. J lost 0 bases, V lost 5 bases, and 5 bases had no gene match. The CDR3 spells CASSGPGQVNTEAFF. The CDR3, as DNA: TGTGCCAGCAGCGGCCCGGGACAGGTGAACACTGAAGCTTTCTTT. The full variable domain, its missing parts supplied by reference TRBV14 and TRBJ1-1, is EAGVTQFPSHSVIEKGQTVTLRCDPISGHDNLYWYRRVMGKEIKFLLHFVKESKQDESGMPNNRFLAERTGGTYSTLKVQPAELEDSGVYFCASSGPGQVNTEAFFGQGTRLTVV.

This clone has ten or more counts. V is TRBV2 and J is TRBJ2-7; TRBD1 is a possible D gene (6 bases). Trimming removed 3 bases at V and 6 bases at J, with 18 bases between. CDR3 size: 15 residues. Germline CDR1 reads SNHLY; CDR2 reads FYNNEI. Here the CDR3 reads CASSEIGQGKGEQYF. The CDR3 coding sequence is TGTGCCAGCAGTGAGATAGGGCAGGGGAAAGGCGAGCAGTACTTC.

The V call is TRBV5-5, the J call TRBJ1-3; a possible D gene is TRBD1 (5 bases). Germline lookup yields CDR1 SGHKS and CDR2 YYEKEE (reference sequence). V was shortened by 2 bases and J by 0 bases, with 15 bases between the two germline ends. CDR3 length equals 17 residues. In DNA, the CDR3 is TGTGCCAGCAGCTTAGGGTTGAGGGGTACCTCTGGAAACACCATATATTTT. Amino acid sequence: CASSLGLRGTSGNTIYF.

This sequence joins TRBV5-4 and TRBJ1-6; tentatively, D is TRBD1 (5 bases). Germline loops: CDR1 SGHNT, CDR2 YYREEE (reference sequence). V lost 5 bases, J lost 3 bases, and 9 bases lay in between. CDR3 size: 14 residues. CDR3 sequence reads: CASRPDSYNSPLHF. In nucleotides, the CDR3 is TGTGCCAGCAGACCCGACAGCTATAATTCACCCCTCCACTTT.